One sample yielded the 19 T cell receptor beta chains listed below, sequenced in a study of T cells in Graves' hyperthyroidism and ophthalmopathy. Amplification targeted TCR beta CDR3 regions from RNA transcripts. HTBI primers drove first-round RT-PCR of the TCR CDR3. TCRdb passed the multiplex PCR reads through MiXCR, listing each CDR3 protein once. This table has around 360,000 distinct CDR3 sequences, roughly 15% appearing once. Specimen: blood. Receptors originate from an older woman with Graves' ophthalmopathy.

This clonotype was detected ten times or more. The chain employs TRBV19 and TRBJ2-5; TRBD1 aligns across 8 bases. The CDR3 contains 15 residues. V was pared by 4 bases and J by 5 bases, with 9 bases of the junction left unmatched. Germline values: CDR1 LNHDA, CDR2 SQIVND (reference sequence). The CDR3 region is CASSNGQGETETQYF. The DNA for the CDR3 is TGTGCCAGTAGTAACGGACAGGGAGAGACGGAGACCCAGTACTTC.

This sequence joins TRBV19 and TRBJ1-5; 7 bases line up with TRBD1. With V trimmed by 4 bases and J by 5 bases, 11 bases remained unmatched. Germline-derived CDR1 and CDR2 are LNHDA and SQIVND (reference sequence). The length of the CDR3 is 16 residues. CDR3 bases: TGTGCCAGTAGTAACGGGGGAGGGGGCTTGGATCAGCCCCAGCATTTT. It translates to CASSNGGGGLDQPQHF. The variable domain in full, with the rest retrieved from reference TRBV19 and TRBJ1-5, is DGGITQSPKYLFRKEGQNVTLSCEQNLNHDAMYWYRQDPGQGLRLIYYSQIVNDFQKGDIAEGYSVSREKKESFPLTVTSAQKNPTAFYLCASSNGGGGLDQPQHFGDGTRLSIL.

This clonotype was recorded many times. CDR3 loop: CASSLSGGDQPQHF. DNA for the CDR3: TGTGCCAGCAGCTTATCAGGGGGCGATCAGCCCCAGCATTTT. This sequence joins TRBV7-9 and TRBJ1-5; 8 nucleotides align to TRBD1. V lost 2 bases to trimming and J lost 5 bases; unmatched junction nucleotides: 2. From germline, CDR1 is SEHNR and CDR2 FQNEAQ (reference sequence). This CDR3 region has 14 residues.

This clonotype was detected many times. J is TRBJ2-3 and V is TRBV5-6; TRBD2 aligns across 10 bases. The V gene end was trimmed by 2 bases and the J gene end by 0 bases; junction bases not matched to a gene: 3. Germline values: CDR1 SGHDT, CDR2 YYEEEE. The CDR3 has 16 residues. This CDR3 reads CASSLELAGSTDTQYF. In nucleotides, the CDR3 is TGTGCCAGCAGCTTAGAACTAGCGGGGAGCACAGATACGCAGTATTTT.

This clonotype was counted at least ten times. The genes are TRBV6-2 or TRBV6-3 and TRBJ1-1; D gene unclear. The CDR3 extends over 14 amino acids. Germline CDR1 and CDR2: MNHEY and SVGEGT. V lost 8 bases and J lost 0, with 13 bases in between. CDR3 DNA sequence: TGTGCCAGCTTCGGAGGACTCCTGAACACTGAAGCTTTCTTT. Translated: CASFGGLLNTEAFF.

A remark on this clonotype: A clone one base away is much larger, so this may be a read error. The chain is built from TRBV18 and TRBJ2-3; D not resolved. The CDR3 covers 13 residues. Germline values: CDR1 KGHSH, CDR2 LQKENI. The chain's CDR3 is CARSPPFFDTQYF. CDR3 sequence (DNA): TGTGCCAGGTCACCACCGTTCTTTGATACGCAGTATTTT.

This clonotype was observed many times. The gene calls are TRBV3-1 and TRBJ2-3, with D perhaps TRBD1 (5 bases). With 8 bases removed from V and 4 bases from J, the gap between germline ends came to 16 bases. The CDR3 totals 14 residues. The germline V gene encodes CDR1 LGHDT and CDR2 YNNKEL (reference sequence). The CDR3 sequence: CASGAVLGSDTQYF. The CDR3 DNA reads TGTGCCAGCGGGGCGGTTTTGGGGTCAGATACGCAGTATTTT.

In this sample, this clonotype turned up many times. The genes are TRBV20-1 and TRBJ2-1, with D possibly matching TRBD2 (5 bases). CDR3 length equals 14 residues. Germline V lookup: CDR1 DFQATT, CDR2 SNEGSKA (reference sequence). The V end lost 0 bases, the J end lost 3 bases, and 9 bases lay between the germline ends. DNA of the CDR3: TGCAGTGCTAGAGATTCGAGCGGCTACAATGAGCAGTTCTTC. It translates to CSARDSSGYNEQFF.

The chain couples TRBV19 to TRBJ1-4; D might be TRBD1 (6 bases). V was cut by 3 bases and J by 6 bases, with 8 bases left in between. The CDR3 runs to 13 residues. Germline assignment: CDR1 LNHDA and CDR2 SQIVND (reference sequence). Here the CDR3 DNA reads TGTGCCAGTAGTATTGGACAGTATGAAAAACTGTTTTTT. It translates to CASSIGQYEKLFF.

This clonotype was observed at least ten times. V is TRBV18 and J is TRBJ2-2, with TRBD1 matching 7 bases. Germline V lookup: CDR1 KGHSH, CDR2 LQKENI. The J segment lost 0 bases and the V segment lost 5 bases, leaving 6 bases of the junction unmatched. This CDR3 is built from 16 residues. The CDR3 sequence is CASSAQGTANTGELFF. In DNA, the CDR3 is TGTGCCAGCTCAGCACAGGGGACAGCGAACACCGGGGAGCTGTTTTTT. Filled out from reference TRBV18 and TRBJ2-2, the complete variable domain reads NAGVMQNPRHLVRRRGQEARLRCSPMKGHSHVYWYRQLPEEGLKFMVYLQKENIIDESGMPKERFSAEFPKEGPSILRIQQVVRGDSAAYFCASSAQGTANTGELFFGEGSRLTVL.

The chain employs TRBV3-1 and TRBJ1-6; D not certain. Trimming stripped 8 bases from V and 7 bases from J, with 12 bases between. The germline CDR1 and CDR2 sequences are LGHDT and YNNKEL (reference sequence). The CDR3 has 13 amino acids. The CDR3 is CASSAVWNSPLHF. The CDR3 coding sequence is TGTGCCAGCTCTGCGGTCTGGAATTCACCCCTCCACTTT.

This clonotype was counted between two and nine times. The chain couples TRBV27 to TRBJ2-6; D unclear. V was trimmed by 2 bases and J by 0 bases, leaving 8 bases between them. The CDR3 runs to 16 residues. CDR1 and CDR2 (germline): MNHEY, SMNVEV (reference sequence). CDR3 loop: CASSLGQTSGANVLTF. CDR3 coding DNA: TGTGCCAGCAGTTTAGGGCAGACCTCTGGGGCCAACGTCCTGACTTTC.

This clonotype has a handful of counts. The chain joins TRBV18 to TRBJ2-7, with D perhaps TRBD1 (6 bases). Trimming removed 1 base from V and 3 bases from J, with 16 bases in between. CDR1 and CDR2 (germline): KGHSH, LQKENI. The CDR3 spans 16 residues. CDR3 sequence (DNA): TGTGCCAGCTCACCACTCATGACAGGCTTTCTCTACGAGCAGTACTTC. This codes for CASSPLMTGFLYEQYF.

The chain employs TRBV19 and TRBJ2-7, with D possibly TRBD1 on 6 matching bases. V lost 5 bases to trimming and J lost 2 bases, with 19 bases between them. The germline V gene has CDR1 LNHDA and CDR2 SQIVND (reference sequence). This CDR3 has 16 amino acids. In DNA form, the CDR3 reads TGTGCCAGTAGTCAACAGGGTCATCCCTTAACCTACGAGCAGTACTTC. Translating it yields CASSQQGHPLTYEQYF.

This clonotype was detected many times. The chain combines TRBV27 with TRBJ1-5; 10 nucleotides align to TRBD1. CDR3 length: 14 residues. V gave up 5 bases and J gave up 5 bases; unmatched junction bases: 3. Germline V gene sequence: CDR1 MNHEY, CDR2 SMNVEV (reference sequence). CDR3 sequence: CASSPGTGDQPQHF. In DNA form, the CDR3 reads TGTGCCAGCAGTCCCGGGACAGGGGATCAGCCCCAGCATTTT.

This clonotype has at least ten counts. The CDR3 sequence is CASSSERSETQYF. DNA of the CDR3: TGTGCCAGCAGCTCGGAGCGGTCGGAGACCCAGTACTTC. The chain combines TRBV11-2 with TRBJ2-5, with a weak D call TRBD2 (5 bases). Germline V gives CDR1 SGHAT, CDR2 FQNNGV. With 4 bases removed from V and 5 bases from J, the gap between germline ends came to 11 bases. This CDR3 is 13 amino acids long.

This clonotype turned up a few times. The J gene is TRBJ1-6, the V gene TRBV5-1, with D possibly being TRBD1 (5 bases). The ends were cut back, 6 bases at V and 7 bases at J, with 17 bases in the middle. Germline CDR1 and CDR2: SGHRS and YFSETQ. CDR3 size: 15 residues. CDR3 nucleotide sequence: TGCGCCAGCACTTCCAGCCTCGGGGCGAATTCACCCCTCCACTTT. Translated: CASTSSLGANSPLHF.

The chain employs TRBV6-1 and TRBJ2-1, with TRBD1 matching 7 bases. The V gene end was trimmed by 6 bases and the J gene end by 5 bases; junction bases not matched to a gene: 4. CDR3 size: 13 residues. From germline, CDR1 is MNHNS and CDR2 SASEGT. The CDR3 DNA follows: TGTGCCAGCAGGCGGACAGGCGACAATGAGCAGTTCTTC. It yields the protein CASRRTGDNEQFF.

The table lists this clonotype with many counts. The chain has TRBV15 and TRBJ2-2, with D hard to call. Germline V gene data show CDR1 as LNHNV and CDR2 as YYDKDF (reference sequence). The CDR3 extends over 13 amino acids. Trimming took 3 bases from V and 7 from J, leaving 9 bases between them. Written as DNA, the CDR3 is TGTGCCACCAGCAGGGACCTGATCGGGGAGCTGTTTTTT. This codes for CATSRDLIGELFF.